These 10 T cell receptor beta chains were sequenced from one sample in a study of control samples from healthy donors and cancer patients. Clones were sequenced by immunoSEQ multiplex PCR, and TCRdb holds only the in-frame ones, with some missing. The sample lists over 80,000 clones, roughly 86% occurring once. Input material: blood. All receptors come from a man between 60 and 75 years old in good health.

The CDR3 region has the DNA TGTGCCAGCAGTTTGACAGGGAAGGCTGAAGCTTTCTTT. Amino acid sequence: CASSLTGKAEAFF. V and J are TRBV28 and TRBJ1-1; 7 positions agree with TRBD1. V lost 3 bases to trimming and J lost 6 bases; unmatched junction nucleotides: 4. The CDR3 runs 13 residues. CDR1 is MDHEN, CDR2 SYDVKM, per germline.

The CDR3 loop is CASRSFGLDGHEQYF. DNA for the CDR3: TGTGCCAGCAGGTCCTTCGGGCTAGACGGGCACGAGCAGTACTTC. This rearrangement joins TRBV2 to TRBJ2-7; D is ambiguous. The germline CDR1 and CDR2 sequences are SNHLY and FYNNEI. The CDR3 loop spans 15 amino acids. V lost 6 bases and J 5 bases, leaving 20 bases between the germline ends.

The count of this clone is one. The chain is built from TRBV3-1 (or the pseudogene TRBV3-2) and TRBJ1-3; the D is unclear. This CDR3 contains 14 residues. The V gene lost 1 base and the J gene lost 4 bases, with 8 bases spanning the gap. The germline V gene encodes CDR1 LGHDT and CDR2 YNNKEL (reference sequence). CDR3 DNA: TGTGCCAGCAGCCAAGGGTTTGGGGGAAACACCATATATTTT. It encodes CASSQGFGGNTIYF.

CDR3 in DNA: TGTGCCAGTAGTAACACAGGGAATAGGGATACGCAGTATTTT. Encoded protein: CASSNTGNRDTQYF. The rearrangement uses TRBV19 and TRBJ2-3; D may be TRBD1 (6 bases). Germline V CDR1 and CDR2: LNHDA, SQIVND (reference sequence). V gave up 4 bases and J gave up 6 bases, with 14 bases separating them. The CDR3 is made up of 14 amino acids.

This chain joins TRBV6-1 and TRBJ1-2, with a possible D match to TRBD1 (5 bases). Per germline, CDR1 MNHNS and CDR2 SASEGT. The CDR3 is 11 residues long. V lost 0 bases and J lost 14, with 10 bases in between. CDR3 bases: TGTGCCAGCAGTGAAGCCCACAGGCCAACCTTC. Translating it yields CASSEAHRPTF.

The CDR3 sequence is CASGGGTGHTPLHF. In DNA form, the CDR3 reads TGTGCCAGCGGAGGTGGGACAGGGCATACCCCCCTCCACTTT. The chain joins TRBV6-5 to TRBJ1-6, with 9 bases matching TRBD1. The junction had 12 bases not matched to a gene; V was cut back by 8 bases and J by 13 bases. The CDR3 runs to 14 residues. CDR1 is MNHEY and CDR2 is SVGAGI in the germline V gene.

The V and J genes are TRBV5-6 and TRBJ1-1; D remains unclear. Germline V gene lookup returns CDR1 SGHDT and CDR2 YYEEEE. This CDR3 is built from 12 residues. Trimming removed 4 bases at V and 8 bases at J, with 12 bases between. The CDR3 nucleotides are TGTGCCAGCAGCCTACCGAGACGGGAAGCTTTCTTT. It codes for CASSLPRREAFF.

The J gene is TRBJ2-4, the V gene TRBV25-1; 8 bases map to TRBD1. Trimming at V came to 6 bases and at J to 9 bases, leaving 4 bases not matched to a gene. Germline V gene data show CDR1 as MGHDK and CDR2 as SYGVNS. The CDR3 is made up of 12 amino acids. The CDR3 nucleotides read TGTGCCAGCAGCGGGACAGGCGGCATTCAGTACTTC. Protein: CASSGTGGIQYF.

This clone was detected only a few times. CDR3 DNA sequence: TGCGCCAGCAGCCACAGGGGTTACGAAGGAAACACCATATATTTT. Amino acid sequence: CASSHRGYEGNTIYF. The V call is TRBV4-1, the J call TRBJ1-3; a possible D gene is TRBD1 (6 bases). Per the germline V gene, CDR1 is MGHRA and CDR2 is YSYEKL. This CDR3 comprises 15 residues. V lost 3 bases, J lost 4 bases, and 13 bases lay in between.

This chain links TRBV12-5 with TRBJ2-7; D is uncertain. Germline values: CDR1 LGHNT, CDR2 FRNRAP. The CDR3 extends over 11 amino acids. Trimming left V 7 bases short and J 5 bases short, with 9 bases between. The CDR3 bases are TGTGCTAGTGCTCTACTTAACGAGCAGTACTTC. Encoded protein: CASALLNEQYF.